This T cell receptor (beta chain) was documented in a study of beta chain features in type 1 diabetes. Trimming removed 2 bases from V and 3 bases from J, with 11 bases in between. The germline gives CDR1 SGHAT, CDR2 FQDESV (reference sequence). The CDR3 runs 14 residues. Expressed TCRB transcripts were sequenced because the isolated RNA had all been reverse transcribed beforehand. Profiling relied on immunoSEQ multiplex PCR, and the TCRdb table lists in-frame clones only, not all of them. The sample records 860,000 or so clones, roughly a sixth being singletons. The chain uses TRBV11-1 and TRBJ2-7; D is undetermined. The clonotype originates from a woman between 18 and 29 years old in good health. Sequenced material: naive CD4+ T cells from blood. This CDR3 is CASSLTRLVYEQYF. Written as DNA, the CDR3 is TGTGCCAGCAGCTTAACACGTCTAGTCTACGAGCAGTACTTC.